A single sample gave rise to the 5 T cell receptor beta chains below, sequenced in a study of shared clonotypes between healthy human individuals. CD45RO-negative CD8 cells positively selected for CCR7 made up the naive population, which excluded terminally differentiated effector memory CD45RA+ cells. The protocol was immunoSEQ multiplex PCR, while the TCRdb copy is restricted to in-frame clones and leaves out a portion. The top ten clones hold around 1.2% of a sample with under 2,000,000 clones, about 95% of them seen once. The sample was naive CD8+ T cells sorted from blood. The receptors stem from a man aged 18 to 30 in good health.

The CDR3 region is CASSLVAGALGTDTQYF. In DNA form, the CDR3 reads TGTGCCAGCAGCTTAGTAGCAGGGGCCCTTGGCACAGATACGCAGTATTTT. The V gene is TRBV7-9, the J gene TRBJ2-3; D is possibly TRBD1 (6 bases). Germline assignment: CDR1 SEHNR and CDR2 FQNEAQ (reference sequence). The CDR3 extends over 17 amino acids. V lost 1 base and J 1 base, leaving 15 bases between the germline ends.

This rearrangement joins TRBV5-1 to TRBJ2-3, with D possibly being TRBD1 (5 bases). This CDR3 is 16 amino acids long. CDR1 is SGHRS, CDR2 YFSETQ, per germline. V was trimmed by 2 bases and J by 0 bases, leaving 13 bases between them. The CDR3 DNA reads as TGCGCCAGCAGCTTTTGGGGCCGATCTAGCACAGATACGCAGTATTTT. It encodes CASSFWGRSSTDTQYF.

This sequence joins TRBV4-3 and TRBJ2-7; D perhaps matches TRBD1 (5 bases). The ends were cut back, 1 base at V and 2 bases at J, with 12 bases in the middle. Per the germline V gene, CDR1 is LGHNA and CDR2 is YSLEER. CDR3 length: 15 amino acids. CDR3 region: CASSQVLGATYEQYF. The CDR3 nucleotides are TGCGCCAGCAGCCAAGTCTTAGGGGCTACCTACGAGCAGTACTTC.

This chain uses TRBV10-1 with TRBJ2-2, with D possibly TRBD1 on 6 matching bases. This CDR3 region has 15 residues. Germline values: CDR1 WNHNN, CDR2 SYGVQD (reference sequence). With 6 bases removed from V and 0 bases from J, the gap between germline ends came to 11 bases. In DNA, the CDR3 is TGCGCCAGCAGCTTGGGACATTCGAACACCGGGGAGCTGTTTTTT. This codes for CASSLGHSNTGELFF.

V gene TRBV15 combines with J gene TRBJ1-6, with D possibly matching TRBD1 (6 bases). From germline, CDR1 is LNHNV and CDR2 YYDKDF (reference sequence). Between the trimmed V and J ends, which lost 9 bases and 8 bases, there was a span of 17 bases. The CDR3 spans 14 residues. DNA of the CDR3: TGTGCCACAAAATCCCCGGCAGGGGATTCACCCCTCCACTTT. Translated, it gives CATKSPAGDSPLHF. The variable domain in full, with the rest retrieved from reference TRBV15 and TRBJ1-6, is DAMVIQNPRYQVTQFGKPVTLSCSQTLNHNVMYWYQQKSSQAPKLLFHYYDKDFNNEADTPDNFQSRRPNTSFCFLDIRSPGLGDTAMYLCATKSPAGDSPLHFGNGTRLTVT.